This T cell receptor beta chain was found in a study of CD8+CD57+ T cells in acquired aplastic anemia. About the research overall: DNA from sorted CD4+ and CD8+ cells averaged 3.2 ug.

It was genomic DNA that served as the template for profiling TCR beta VDJ and CDR3. TCRdb itself ran the reads through MiXCR, one entry per CDR3 protein. The sample yields around 250,000 distinct CDR3 sequences, roughly three fifths seen once. The trim removed 5 bases at V and 16 bases at J, leaving 8 bases unmatched. CDR3 size: 13 residues. Per germline, CDR1 SGHTA and CDR2 FQGTGA. Comments on this clonotype: What it binds is not known.

The study, taken as a whole, reports: The CD8+ Simpson's diversity of patients and controls was not significantly different. Around 29 CD8+ CDR3 sequences were shared between patients and controls.

The TCR comes from a human donor with severe aplastic anemia or a healthy control (not recorded which). This rearrangement joins TRBV7-3 to TRBJ2-6, with 10 bases fitting TRBD1. The sample comprised sorted CD4+, CD8+, or CD8+CD57+ T cells (not recorded which) from PBMCs. CDR3 in amino acids: CASSPDRGQVLTF. The DNA of the CDR3 is TGTGCCAGCAGCCCTGACAGGGGGCAGGTACTGACTTTC.